This passage covers 31 T cell receptor beta chains from one sample sequenced in a study of T cells in Graves' hyperthyroidism and ophthalmopathy. Amplification targeted TCR beta CDR3 regions from RNA transcripts. HTBI primers drove first-round RT-PCR of the TCR CDR3. TCRdb re-analysed the multiplex PCR reads in MiXCR, keeping a single row per CDR3 protein. The data show roughly 200,000 distinct CDR3 sequences, 15% to 20% seen once. The sequenced sample consisted of blood. Receptor source: a man aged 35 to 55 with Graves' hyperthyroidism.

This sequence joins TRBV7-3 and TRBJ2-2; 8 bases agree with TRBD2. The CDR3 has 17 amino acids. V was clipped by 4 bases and J by 4 bases; unmatched bases: 11. Germline CDR1 and CDR2: SGHTA and FQGTGA. CDR3 in amino acids: CASSSSPAGGITGELFF. The CDR3 DNA sequence: TGTGCCAGCAGCTCCTCCCCGGCGGGGGGTATCACCGGGGAGCTGTTTTTT.

V usage is TRBV13 and J usage is TRBJ2-7; D ambiguous. V was shortened by 0 bases and J by 0 bases, with 12 bases between the two germline ends. The CDR3 is made up of 16 amino acids. Per the germline V gene, CDR1 is PRHDT and CDR2 is FYEKMQ (reference sequence). CDR3 bases: TGTGCCAGCAGCTTAGGCCCACGATCGACCTCCTACGAGCAGTACTTC. Its translation is CASSLGPRSTSYEQYF.

This clonotype was detected many times. CDR3 in DNA: TGCGCCAGCAGCTTGGGAGAGGTTGCCACTGAAGCTTTCTTT. It is translated as CASSLGEVATEAFF. This rearrangement joins TRBV5-1 to TRBJ1-1, with D hard to call. The CDR3 length is 14 residues. Germline CDR1 and CDR2: SGHRS and YFSETQ. The V and J ends lost 0 bases and 4 bases respectively, with 10 bases between them. The full variable domain, in which reference TRBV5-1 and TRBJ1-1 provide the parts outside the CDR3, is KAGVTQTPRYLIKTRGQQVTLSCSPISGHRSVSWYQQTPGQGLQFLFEYFSETQRNKGNFPGRFSGRQFSNSRSEMNVSTLELGDSALYLCASSLGEVATEAFFGQGTRLTVV.

With respect to this clonotype: Germline and junction disagree at one end, which may indicate a read error. The rearrangement links TRBV2 to TRBJ1-5, with D perhaps matching TRBD1 (5 bases). In germline, CDR1 is SNHLY, CDR2 FYNNEI. The CDR3 spans 13 residues. DNA for the CDR3: TGTGCCAGCAGCGGGGGGGGGGATCAGCCCCAACATTTT. Residues: CASSGGGDQPQHF.

This chain connects TRBV29-1 to TRBJ2-5; the match to TRBD1 covers 9 bases. The CDR3 has 11 amino acids. V lost 4 bases, J lost 10 bases, and 4 bases stayed unmatched. The germline gives CDR1 SQVTM, CDR2 ANQGSEA. The CDR3 loop is CSVGRQGGQYF. Written as DNA, the CDR3 is TGCAGCGTTGGCCGACAGGGGGGCCAGTACTTC.

The chain carries TRBV2 and TRBJ2-7; D remains unclear. Trimming cost V 9 bases and J 2 bases, with 11 bases left between them. There are 12 residues in the CDR3. Germline CDR1 reads SNHLY; CDR2 reads FYNNEI. The CDR3 coding sequence is TGTGCCAGTCAGAAGGCGACCTACGAGCAGTACTTC. Protein product: CASQKATYEQYF. Based on the CDR3 plus reference TRBV2 and TRBJ2-7, the full variable domain is EPEVTQTPSHQVTQMGQEVILRCVPISNHLYFYWYRQILGQKVEFLVSFYNNEISEKSEIFDDQFSVERPDGSNFTLKIRSTKLEDSAMYFCASQKATYEQYFGPGTRLTVT.

J is TRBJ1-1 and V is TRBV6-9, with 10 bases identical to TRBD1. There are 17 residues in the CDR3. From germline, CDR1 is MNHGY and CDR2 SVAAGI. V was pared by 3 bases and J by 8 bases, with 15 bases of the junction left unmatched. Here the CDR3 DNA reads TGTGCCAGCAGTTACCGCAGGTTAGGACAGGGGGATCAGGAAGCTTTCTTT. This gives the protein CASSYRRLGQGDQEAFF.

This clonotype was detected ten times or more. The V gene is TRBV18, the J gene TRBJ2-3; D not certain. The CDR3 loop spans 13 amino acids. V lost 2 bases and J lost 6, with 9 bases in between. Germline V lookup: CDR1 KGHSH, CDR2 LQKENI. In nucleotides, the CDR3 is TGTGCCAGCTCACCATCAGTTCTTGATACGCAGTATTTT. Its translation is CASSPSVLDTQYF.

This clonotype was seen many times. The CDR3 bases are TGCAGTGCCCAACTATCGACAGGGGAAAACACCATATATTTT. Encoded protein: CSAQLSTGENTIYF. The chain links TRBV20-1 to TRBJ1-3; 8 bases align to TRBD1. V lost 6 bases to trimming and J lost 6 bases; unmatched junction nucleotides: 10. The CDR3 is 14 amino acids. Germline V gives CDR1 DFQATT, CDR2 SNEGSKA (reference sequence).

The CDR3 spells CARDTYRDRDQPQHF. In DNA, the CDR3 is TGTGCCAGAGATACATACCGGGACAGAGATCAGCCCCAGCATTTT. The genes are TRBV3-1 and TRBJ1-5; 7 nucleotides match TRBD1. The J segment lost 5 bases and the V segment lost 9 bases, leaving 13 bases of the junction unmatched. The CDR3 has 15 amino acids. Germline CDR1 reads LGHDT; CDR2 reads YNNKEL (reference sequence).

This clonotype showed up many times. This chain uses TRBV27 with TRBJ2-3; D is perhaps TRBD1 or TRBD2 (5 bases each). CDR1 is MNHEY, CDR2 SMNVEV, per germline (reference sequence). The CDR3 contains 17 residues. Trimming shortened V by 6 bases and J by 0 bases, and 19 bases separated the two germline ends. CDR3 DNA: TGTGCCAGCAGCCCACGTTGGGGACGACAGAGCACAGATACGCAGTATTTT. Encoded protein: CASSPRWGRQSTDTQYF.

This clonotype was counted at least ten times. The chain joins TRBV12-3 or TRBV12-4 to TRBJ1-4, with D possibly TRBD1 on 6 matching bases. This CDR3 spans 15 amino acids. Trimming shortened V by 6 bases and J by 4 bases, and 15 bases separated the two germline ends. The CDR3 DNA sequence: TGTGCCAGCAGAGCGACAGGTTGGGGTAATGAAAAACTGTTTTTT. Translation gives CASRATGWGNEKLFF.

This clonotype came up many times. The chain joins TRBV13 to TRBJ1-4; D is uncertain. Trimming took off 5 bases at V and 8 bases at J, with 15 bases between the two ends. The CDR3 runs 14 residues. CDR1 is PRHDT and CDR2 is FYEKMQ in the germline V gene (reference sequence). The CDR3 loop is CASSRPGLWEKLFF. The CDR3 region has the DNA TGTGCCAGCAGCCGCCCGGGCCTTTGGGAAAAACTGTTTTTT.

There are many counts of this clonotype. This chain links TRBV27 with TRBJ2-1, with D tentatively TRBD1 (5 bases). V lost 5 bases to trimming and J lost 4 bases, with 12 bases between them. The germline CDR1 and CDR2 sequences are MNHEY and SMNVEV (reference sequence). This CDR3 contains 14 residues. Written as DNA, the CDR3 is TGTGCCAGCAGTGGCAGGGTCCCGTACAATGAGCAGTTCTTC. The encoded protein is CASSGRVPYNEQFF.

This clonotype has ten or more counts. CDR3 region: CASRRSGVSYNEQFF. Here the CDR3 DNA reads TGTGCCAGCAGACGAAGCGGGGTCTCCTACAATGAGCAGTTCTTC. This chain links TRBV12-3 or TRBV12-4 with TRBJ2-1, with 7 bases fitting TRBD2. This CDR3 has 15 residues. Trimming removed 6 bases from V and 0 bases from J; junction bases left unmatched: 5.

This clonotype was seen only a few times. This clone may be a read error of a much larger clone one base away. J is TRBJ1-3 and V is TRBV3-1; D gene ambiguous. The V gene's germline CDR1 is LGHDT and CDR2 YNNKEL (reference sequence). The CDR3 covers 11 residues. V was pared by 6 bases and J by 8 bases, with 8 bases between. The CDR3 region is CASRRGYTIYF. As DNA, the CDR3 is TGTGCCAGCAGACGGGGATACACCATATATTTT.

This clonotype turned up a few times. The V call is TRBV5-4, the J call TRBJ2-2, with a tentative D call TRBD1 (5 bases). V shed 4 bases and J shed 1 base, with 14 bases lying between them. CDR1 is SGHNT, CDR2 YYREEE, per germline (reference sequence). CDR3 size: 16 residues. CDR3: CASSPEGAGNTGELFF. The CDR3 DNA reads as TGTGCCAGCAGCCCTGAAGGGGCAGGGAACACCGGGGAGCTGTTTTTT.

This rearrangement joins TRBV15 to TRBJ2-5, with 10 bases fitting TRBD1. Losses at the gene ends were 0 bases for V and 4 bases for J; bases not matched to a gene: 8. This CDR3 is built from 17 residues. Looked up from germline, CDR1 is LNHNV and CDR2 is YYDKDF (reference sequence). CDR3 residues: CATSRDTGQGSTETQYF. The CDR3 bases are TGTGCCACCAGCAGAGACACGGGACAGGGGAGTACAGAGACCCAGTACTTC.

This clonotype was recorded at least ten times. The rearrangement uses TRBV3-1 and TRBJ1-1; D gene ambiguous. The CDR3 is 13 residues long. Trimming cost V 0 bases and J 8 bases, with 10 bases left between them. CDR1 is LGHDT and CDR2 is YNNKEL in the germline V gene (reference sequence). The CDR3 region has the DNA TGTGCCAGCAGCCAAGATATAAGAGACGAAGCTTTCTTT. Translating it yields CASSQDIRDEAFF.

In its sample, this clonotype was seen many times. This sequence joins TRBV28 and TRBJ2-3; no clear D. The V gene lost 3 bases and the J gene lost 0 bases, with 7 bases spanning the gap. The CDR3 consists of 14 residues. Looked up from germline, CDR1 is MDHEN and CDR2 is SYDVKM. The CDR3 loop reads CASSFVSSTDTQYF. CDR3 nucleotides: TGTGCCAGCAGTTTCGTTAGTAGCACAGATACGCAGTATTTT. The full variable domain, rest sourced from reference TRBV28 and TRBJ2-3, is DVKVTQSSRYLVKRTGEKVFLECVQDMDHENMFWYRQDPGLGLRLIYFSYDVKMKEKGDIPEGYSVSREKKERFSLILESASTNQTSMYLCASSFVSSTDTQYFGPGTRLTVL.

The table lists this clonotype with many counts. This chain uses TRBV5-8 with TRBJ2-5, with D possibly being TRBD1 (7 bases). Trimming removed 3 bases from V and 4 bases from J, with 22 bases in between. Germline V CDR1 and CDR2: SGHTS, YDEGEE. The CDR3 consists of 17 residues. The CDR3 sequence: CASSYGTGQASGETQYF. CDR3 in DNA: TGTGCCAGCAGCTATGGGACTGGACAGGCAAGTGGAGAGACCCAGTACTTC.

This clonotype was detected only a few times. CDR3 loop: CAWSGGRSNQPQHF. CDR3 nucleotides: TGTGCCTGGAGTGGGGGACGGAGCAATCAGCCCCAGCATTTT. J is TRBJ1-5 and V is TRBV30, with D maybe TRBD1 (5 bases). Germline V gene lookup returns CDR1 GTSNPN and CDR2 SVGIG (reference sequence). The V gene lost 1 base and the J gene lost 1 base, with 8 bases spanning the gap. CDR3 length: 14 residues.

This clonotype was observed at least ten times. The chain links TRBV6-5 to TRBJ2-4; 9 bases align to TRBD1. Trimming at V came to 2 bases and at J to 10 bases, leaving 18 bases not matched to a gene. The CDR3 is 18 residues long. CDR1 and CDR2 (germline): MNHEY, SVGAGI. The DNA of the CDR3 is TGTGCCAGCAGTTACGAGGTTACAGGGGGCCGCCGGAACGAGATTCAGTACTTC. It is translated as CASSYEVTGGRRNEIQYF.

This clonotype was counted a single time. The rearrangement links TRBV7-8 to TRBJ2-3; perhaps TRBD2 as D (5 bases). Germline CDR1 SGHVS, CDR2 FQNEAQ. The length of the CDR3 is 14 residues. Trimming cost V 1 base and J 4 bases, with 9 bases left between them. CDR3 sequence (DNA): TGTGCCAGCAGCTTAGTGGCTAGCTCAGATACGCAGTATTTT. Protein sequence: CASSLVASSDTQYF.

At least ten counts were recorded for this clonotype. This chain uses TRBV7-8 with TRBJ2-4, with 7 bases lining up with TRBD1. Germline CDR1 reads SGHVS; CDR2 reads FQNEAQ. The CDR3 extends over 22 amino acids. J gave up 0 bases and V 3 bases, and 23 bases lay outside the gene matches. CDR3 bases: TGTGCCAGCAGCTTGGGCGCCCGGGACAGACGTCTATTTACTCTAGCCAAAAACATTCAGTACTTC. This translates into CASSLGARDRRLFTLAKNIQYF.

This clonotype was found many times. CDR3 coding DNA: TGTGCCAGCAGTTTTGTCGGGCCGTCCTACGAGCAGTACTTC. As protein: CASSFVGPSYEQYF. This rearrangement joins TRBV12-3 or TRBV12-4 to TRBJ2-7; D gene uncertain. With 3 bases removed from V and 1 base from J, the gap between germline ends came to 10 bases. This CDR3 contains 14 residues.

In this sample, this clonotype turned up many times. The gene calls are TRBV27 and TRBJ1-5; the D gene is possibly TRBD1 (5 bases). V was shortened by 10 bases and J by 2 bases, with 12 bases between the two germline ends. CDR1 is MNHEY and CDR2 is SMNVEV in the germline V gene (reference sequence). The CDR3 covers 13 residues. CDR3 protein: CATSPGGNQPQHF. In nucleotides, the CDR3 is TGTGCCACCTCCCCGGGGGGCAATCAGCCCCAGCATTTT.

This clonotype showed up many times. The J gene is TRBJ2-3, the V gene TRBV7-2, with 9 bases aligning to TRBD2. This CDR3 is 18 amino acids long. Germline CDR1 reads SGHTA; CDR2 reads FQGNSA. Trimming took 0 bases from V and 6 from J; bases not matched to a gene: 13. The CDR3 region is CASSLAGIGGGAGDTQYF. CDR3 DNA sequence: TGTGCCAGCAGCTTAGCGGGGATTGGCGGGGGGGCCGGTGATACGCAGTATTTT.

This clonotype was detected once. This may arise from a read error, as a much more abundant clone is one base away. The chain is built from TRBV7-9 and TRBJ1-4, with TRBD1 matching 8 bases. The V segment lost 4 bases and the J segment 8 bases; nucleotides outside the gene matches: 6. This CDR3 has 14 residues. CDR1 is SEHNR and CDR2 is FQNEAQ in the germline V gene (reference sequence). DNA of the CDR3: TGTGCCAGCAGCTCTGGACAGGGTTCCGAAAAACTGTTTTTT. Its translation: CASSSGQGSEKLFF.

This clonotype was recorded a few times. One end of the junction does not line up with germline, which may come from a read error. The V and J genes are TRBV11-2 and TRBJ2-7, with 8 bases lining up with TRBD1. The length of the CDR3 is 15 residues. Germline CDR1 is SGHAT and CDR2 is FQNNGV. The CDR3 nucleotides read TGTGCCGGCAGCTTAGGCAGGGGGCCAGCCTACGAGCAGTACTTC. Translated, it gives CAGSLGRGPAYEQYF.

In this sample, this clonotype turned up many times. This chain joins TRBV11-2 and TRBJ2-1; 10 positions agree with TRBD1. CDR3 size: 14 residues. V gave up 5 bases and J gave up 9 bases; unmatched junction bases: 7. Germline V gene sequence: CDR1 SGHAT, CDR2 FQNNGV. The CDR3 coding sequence is TGTGCCAGCAGCAACCGGGACAGGGGTAGTGAGCAGTTCTTC. The encoded protein is CASSNRDRGSEQFF.